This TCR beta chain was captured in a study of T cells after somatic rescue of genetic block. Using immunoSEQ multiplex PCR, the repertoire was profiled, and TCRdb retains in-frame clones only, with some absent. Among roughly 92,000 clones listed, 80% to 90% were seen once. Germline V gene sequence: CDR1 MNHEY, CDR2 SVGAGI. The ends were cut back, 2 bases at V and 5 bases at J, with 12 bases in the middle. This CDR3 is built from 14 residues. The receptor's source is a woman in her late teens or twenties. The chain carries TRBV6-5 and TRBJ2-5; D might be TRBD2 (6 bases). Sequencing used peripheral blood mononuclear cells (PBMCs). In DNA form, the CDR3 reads TGTGCCAGCAGTTACGACGGCGGGGTCGAGACCCAGTACTTC. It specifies CASSYDGGVETQYF.